These 24 T cell receptor beta chains were sequenced from one sample in a study of T cells after yellow fever vaccination. TCRdb independently ran MiXCR on the 5' RACE reads; one entry per CDR3 protein. The table lists 60,000 or so distinct CDR3 sequences, about 6.6% of them singletons, with 30% to 40% in the top ten. The sequences come from CD8+ T cells sorted from PBMCs, collected on the day of the first yellow fever vaccination. These receptors all come from a man between 18 and 29 years old who received the YFV17D yellow fever vaccine.

This clonotype came up many times. The V gene is TRBV6-2 or TRBV6-3, the J gene TRBJ1-6, with a tentative D call TRBD1 (5 bases). CDR1 and CDR2 from the germline V gene are MNHEY and SVGEGT. CDR3 size: 18 residues. With 8 bases removed from V and 5 bases from J, the gap between germline ends came to 25 bases. The DNA for the CDR3 is TGTGCCAGCCTTTCCTTGGTAAATCGACAGAGCGATAATTCACCCCTCCACTTT. It yields the protein CASLSLVNRQSDNSPLHF.

The chain joins TRBV19 to TRBJ2-2; no definite D call. V gave up 5 bases and J gave up 1 base, with 20 bases separating them. CDR1 is LNHDA, CDR2 SQIVND, per germline (reference sequence). This CDR3 spans 18 amino acids. CDR3 nucleotides: TGTGCCAGTAGTTTCCTGCCTTGGGCTCTTGGGAACACCGGGGAGCTGTTTTTT. Its protein product is CASSFLPWALGNTGELFF.

The rearrangement links TRBV5-1 to TRBJ2-1; TRBD2 aligns across 10 bases. CDR3 length equals 16 residues. The V and J ends lost 3 bases and 8 bases, in that order; junction bases with no gene match: 11. Germline lookup yields CDR1 SGHRS and CDR2 YFSETQ. CDR3 in DNA: TGCGCCAGCAGCTACGAGCGGGGGGGCTATCAGGATGAGCAGTTCTTC. Protein: CASSYERGGYQDEQFF.

Concerning this clonotype itself: This sequence may be a read error, since a much larger clone differs from it by one base. The chain recombines TRBV4-1 with TRBJ2-2, with 7 bases aligning to TRBD2. Germline V gene data show CDR1 as MGHRA and CDR2 as YSYEKL. The CDR3 has 15 amino acids. CDR3 nucleotides: TGCGCCAGCAGGGGAAAGCGGGGCAACACCGCGGAGCTGTTTTTT. Residues: CASRGKRGNTAELFF.

At least ten counts were recorded for this clonotype. This chain uses TRBV4-1 with TRBJ2-5; D assignment may be TRBD1 or TRBD2 (6 bases each). The V gene's germline CDR1 is MGHRA and CDR2 YSYEKL. The CDR3 length is 15 residues. The V end lost 6 bases, the J end lost 5 bases, and 19 bases lay between the germline ends. The CDR3 loop reads CASRYGGGPRETQYF. For the CDR3, the DNA is TGCGCCAGCAGATATGGAGGGGGGCCAAGGGAGACCCAGTACTTC.

The chain uses TRBV7-9 and TRBJ2-5, with D unresolved. Trimming shortened V by 4 bases and J by 0 bases, and 3 bases separated the two germline ends. The CDR3 has 12 amino acids. CDR1 SEHNR and CDR2 FQNEAQ come from the germline V gene (reference sequence). Here the CDR3 DNA reads TGTGCCAGCAGCTCGAACCAAGAGACCCAGTACTTC. Amino acids: CASSSNQETQYF.

This clonotype was observed many times. The chain combines TRBV6-4 with TRBJ2-3; D might be TRBD2 (5 bases). This CDR3 comprises 13 residues. Trimming cost V 6 bases and J 0 bases, with 7 bases left between them. Germline values: CDR1 MRHNA, CDR2 SNTAGT. The CDR3 bases are TGTGCCAGCAGCCGGACTAGCACAGATACGCAGTATTTT. Protein sequence: CASSRTSTDTQYF.

The rearrangement joins TRBV7-9 to TRBJ1-4; 7 bases are a match to TRBD1. J was trimmed by 6 bases and V by 0 bases; bases with no gene match: 4. The CDR3 is made up of 15 amino acids. Germline lookup yields CDR1 SEHNR and CDR2 FQNEAQ (reference sequence). The CDR3 is CASSLAQGVDEKLFF. The CDR3, as DNA: TGTGCCAGCAGCTTAGCGCAGGGGGTTGATGAAAAACTGTTTTTT.

This clonotype turned up a few times. CDR3 sequence (DNA): TGTGCCAGCAGTTTGGGGAACTCCGAGGGCTACACCTTC. This encodes CASSLGNSEGYTF. The chain employs TRBV27 and TRBJ1-2, with D unresolved. This CDR3 region has 13 residues. Trimming took 3 bases from V and 8 from J, leaving 13 bases between them. CDR1 and CDR2 from the germline V gene are MNHEY and SMNVEV (reference sequence).

This clonotype appeared a few times. The chain uses TRBV4-2 and TRBJ2-3; TRBD2 aligns across 8 bases. CDR3 length equals 16 residues. Germline lookup yields CDR1 LGHNA and CDR2 YNFKEQ. V shed 3 bases, J shed 1 base, and the junction held 6 bases outside the gene matches. CDR3 coding DNA: TGTGCCAGCAGCCAGGAACTGCGGGGGGGCACAGATACGCAGTATTTT. Encoded protein: CASSQELRGGTDTQYF.

This clonotype was seen at least ten times. The rearrangement links TRBV5-1 to TRBJ1-2, with 10 positions matching TRBD1. V was clipped by 4 bases and J by 8 bases; unmatched bases: 11. The CDR3 spans 15 residues. The germline V gene has CDR1 SGHRS and CDR2 YFSETQ. This CDR3 reads CASSLGQGPFEGYTF. In nucleotides, the CDR3 is TGCGCCAGCAGCCTGGGACAGGGGCCTTTCGAAGGCTACACCTTC.

The V and J genes are TRBV7-2 and TRBJ2-7; no clear D gene. Germline loops: CDR1 SGHTA, CDR2 FQGNSA. This CDR3 spans 13 amino acids. Trimming pared 4 bases from V and 4 bases from J, leaving 11 bases between. The chain's CDR3 is CASSSQVGYEQYV. The CDR3 DNA follows: TGTGCCAGCAGCTCGCAGGTGGGGTACGAGCAGTACGTC.

In this sample, this clonotype turned up once. This chain links TRBV7-3 with TRBJ2-3; TRBD2 aligns across 12 bases. Germline loops: CDR1 SGHTA, CDR2 FQGTGA. The CDR3 runs to 18 residues. The V gene end was trimmed by 3 bases and the J gene end by 3 bases; junction bases not matched to a gene: 10. CDR3 coding DNA: TGTGCCAGCAGCTTGTTCGCTAGCGGGGGGGCCTTAACAGATACGCAGTATTTT. As protein: CASSLFASGGALTDTQYF. The whole variable domain, remainder taken from reference TRBV7-3 and TRBJ2-3, is GAGVSQTPSNKVTEKGKYVELRCDPISGHTALYWYRQSLGQGPEFLIYFQGTGAADDSGLPNDRFFAVRPEGSVSTLKIQRTERGDSAVYLCASSLFASGGALTDTQYFGPGTRLTVL.

The chain recombines TRBV6-2 or TRBV6-3 with TRBJ1-5; 7 bases are a match to TRBD1. Germline V gene lookup returns CDR1 MNHEY and CDR2 SVGEGT. This CDR3 contains 14 residues. V lost 8 bases, J lost 7 bases, and 11 bases stayed unmatched. Here the CDR3 DNA reads TGTGCCAGCGGCCAACAGGGGTTGTACCAGCCCCAGCATTTT. It specifies CASGQQGLYQPQHF.

Ten or more counts support this clonotype. The chain carries TRBV3-1 and TRBJ2-3, with 8 bases identical to TRBD2. CDR1 LGHDT and CDR2 YNNKEL come from the germline V gene (reference sequence). This CDR3 has 18 residues. The ends lost 4 bases at V and 0 bases at J; junction bases unmatched: 12. The CDR3 protein is CASSPKIAGKASTDTQYF. In DNA, the CDR3 is TGTGCCAGCAGCCCCAAGATAGCGGGGAAAGCTAGCACAGATACGCAGTATTTT.

The chain has TRBV5-6 and TRBJ2-1, with TRBD1 identical over 9 bases. After removal of 2 bases from V and 15 bases from J, the junction contained 6 bases not matched to a gene. The CDR3 sequence is 12 residues long. Germline CDR1 and CDR2: SGHDT and YYEEEE. The CDR3 coding sequence is TGTGCCAGCAGCTTAGGACAGGGGTCTCCGTTCTTC. It translates to CASSLGQGSPFF.

This chain joins TRBV6-5 and TRBJ2-1; 8 nucleotides match TRBD1. Germline trimming cut 5 bases from V and 13 bases from J; bases unmatched to any gene: 7. The CDR3 is 12 residues long. Germline CDR1 MNHEY, CDR2 SVGAGI. CDR3 amino acids: CASSRGRGHQFF. For the CDR3, the DNA is TGTGCCAGCAGTCGGGGCAGGGGGCACCAGTTCTTC.

A note on this clonotype: The junction differs from germline at one of its ends, possibly a read error. The gene calls are TRBV20-1 and TRBJ2-1, with TRBD2 matching 10 bases. The CDR3 is 16 amino acids. The germline CDR1 and CDR2 sequences are DFQATT and SNEGSKA (reference sequence). The CDR3 protein is CCARAAGGPFFDEQFF. CDR3 DNA sequence: TGCTGTGCTAGAGCAGCGGGGGGGCCTTTTTTTGATGAGCAGTTCTTC.

The V gene is TRBV20-1, the J gene TRBJ2-1; D not certain. The germline CDR1 and CDR2 sequences are DFQATT and SNEGSKA (reference sequence). V was shortened by 5 bases and J by 7 bases, with 9 bases between the two germline ends. This CDR3 contains 11 residues. CDR3 nucleotide sequence: TGCAGTGCTCCATCACAGAATGAGCAGTTCTTC. Translated, it gives CSAPSQNEQFF.

The CDR3 sequence: CASSSGTGRAFF. For the CDR3, the DNA is TGTGCCAGCAGTTCCGGGACAGGGAGAGCTTTCTTT. The gene calls are TRBV12-3 or TRBV12-4 and TRBJ1-1; the match to TRBD1 covers 9 bases. J was trimmed by 10 bases and V by 4 bases; bases with no gene match: 4. The CDR3 consists of 12 residues.

This clonotype occurred many times. This sequence joins TRBV7-6 and TRBJ2-7; tentatively, D is TRBD2 (7 bases). Between the trimmed V and J ends, which lost 1 base and 3 bases, there was a span of 13 bases. The CDR3 totals 15 residues. Germline CDR1 SGHVS, CDR2 FNYEAQ. The CDR3 coding sequence is TGTGCCAGCAGCTTAGGTGCGGGGGCCCTCTACGAGCAGTACTTC. It codes for CASSLGAGALYEQYF.

This clonotype was seen many times. V is TRBV6-2 or TRBV6-3 and J is TRBJ2-6; D unclear. This CDR3 spans 15 amino acids. Per the germline V gene, CDR1 is MNHEY and CDR2 is SVGEGT. V lost 0 bases and J lost 1, with 4 bases in between. The CDR3 DNA follows: TGTGCCAGCAGTTACTCACTTTCTGGGGCCAACGTCCTGACTTTC. Residues: CASSYSLSGANVLTF.

This clonotype was counted ten times or more. As DNA, the CDR3 is TGTGCCAGCAGCTTGGTTAGTGAGCAGTTCTTC. Its protein is CASSLVSEQFF. This chain joins TRBV5-6 and TRBJ2-1, with D uncertain. CDR3 size: 11 residues. Germline V CDR1 and CDR2: SGHDT, YYEEEE. V was trimmed by 0 bases and J by 9 bases, leaving 4 bases between them.

Only a few counts were recorded for this clonotype. J is TRBJ2-2 and V is TRBV6-1; the match to TRBD2 covers 9 bases. Unmatched junction bases numbered 10, after V lost 11 bases and J lost 3 bases. Germline CDR1 reads MNHNS; CDR2 reads SASEGT. There are 15 residues in the CDR3. CDR3 region: CAVIQGGGDTGELFF. CDR3 sequence (DNA): TGTGCCGTCATTCAGGGCGGGGGGGACACCGGGGAGCTGTTTTTT.